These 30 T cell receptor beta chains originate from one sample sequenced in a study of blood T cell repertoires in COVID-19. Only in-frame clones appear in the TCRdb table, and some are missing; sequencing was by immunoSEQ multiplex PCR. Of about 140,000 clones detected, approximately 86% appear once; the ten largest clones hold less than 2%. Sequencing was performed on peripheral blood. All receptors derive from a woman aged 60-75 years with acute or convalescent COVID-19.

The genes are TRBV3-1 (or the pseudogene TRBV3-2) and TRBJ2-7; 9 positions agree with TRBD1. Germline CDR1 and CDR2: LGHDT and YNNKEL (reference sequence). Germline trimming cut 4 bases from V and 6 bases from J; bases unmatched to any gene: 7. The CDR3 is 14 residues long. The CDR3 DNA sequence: TGTGCCAGCAGCCCCGGGACAGGGAAGGCCGAGCAGTACTTC. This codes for CASSPGTGKAEQYF.

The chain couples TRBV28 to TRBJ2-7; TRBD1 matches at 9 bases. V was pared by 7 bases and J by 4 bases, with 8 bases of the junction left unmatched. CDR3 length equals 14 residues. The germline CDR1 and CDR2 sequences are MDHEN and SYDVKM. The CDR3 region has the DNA TGTGCCAGCATCTCTGGGACAGGGTTTTACGAGCAGTACTTC. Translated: CASISGTGFYEQYF.

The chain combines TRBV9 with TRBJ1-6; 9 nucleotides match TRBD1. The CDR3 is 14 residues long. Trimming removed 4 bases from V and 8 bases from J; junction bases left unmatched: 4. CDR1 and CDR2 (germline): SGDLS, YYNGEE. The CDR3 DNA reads TGTGCCAGCAGCCCCCGGGACAGGGATTCACCCCTCCACTTT. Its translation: CASSPRDRDSPLHF. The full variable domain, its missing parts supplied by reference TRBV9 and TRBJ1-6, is DSGVTQTPKHLITATGQRVTLRCSPRSGDLSVYWYQQSLDQGLQFLIQYYNGEERAKGNILERFSAQQFPDLHSELNLSSLELGDSALYFCASSPRDRDSPLHFGNGTRLTVT.

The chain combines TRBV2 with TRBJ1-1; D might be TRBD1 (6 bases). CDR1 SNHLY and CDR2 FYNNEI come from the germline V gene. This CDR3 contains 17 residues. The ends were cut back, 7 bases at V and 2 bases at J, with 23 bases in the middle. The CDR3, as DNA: TGTGCCAGCACCCTTGGGGGGGGGCTCTCTCGAAACACTGAAGCTTTCTTT. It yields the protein CASTLGGGLSRNTEAFF.

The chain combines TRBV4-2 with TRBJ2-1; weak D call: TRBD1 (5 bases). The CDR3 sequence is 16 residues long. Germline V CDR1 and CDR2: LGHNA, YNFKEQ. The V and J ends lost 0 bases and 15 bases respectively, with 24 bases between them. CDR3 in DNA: TGTGCCAGCAGCCAAGAAGGGCAAGGTGGGGCATTCAAGGCGTTCTTC. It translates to CASSQEGQGGAFKAFF.

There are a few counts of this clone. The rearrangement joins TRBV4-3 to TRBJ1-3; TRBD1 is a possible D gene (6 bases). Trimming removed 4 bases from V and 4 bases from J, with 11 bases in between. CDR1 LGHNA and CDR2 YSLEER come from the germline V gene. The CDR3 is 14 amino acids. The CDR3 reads CASSPTGLGNTIYF. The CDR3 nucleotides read TGCGCCAGCAGCCCAACAGGGTTAGGAAACACCATATATTTT.

This CDR3 reads CASSQGSGNTIYF. The CDR3 DNA sequence: TGTGCCAGCAGCCAGGGCTCTGGAAACACCATATATTTT. J is TRBJ1-3 and V is TRBV7-3; D is possibly TRBD1 (5 bases). Per the germline V gene, CDR1 is SGHTA and CDR2 is FQGTGA. The CDR3 loop spans 13 amino acids. Trimming took off 5 bases at V and 0 bases at J, with 5 bases between the two ends.

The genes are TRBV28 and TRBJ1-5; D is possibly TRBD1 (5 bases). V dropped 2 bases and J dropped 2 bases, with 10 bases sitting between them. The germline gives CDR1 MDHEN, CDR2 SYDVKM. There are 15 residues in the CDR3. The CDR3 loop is CASSLAGLGNQPQHF. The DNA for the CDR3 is TGTGCCAGCAGTTTAGCAGGGTTGGGCAATCAGCCCCAGCATTTT.

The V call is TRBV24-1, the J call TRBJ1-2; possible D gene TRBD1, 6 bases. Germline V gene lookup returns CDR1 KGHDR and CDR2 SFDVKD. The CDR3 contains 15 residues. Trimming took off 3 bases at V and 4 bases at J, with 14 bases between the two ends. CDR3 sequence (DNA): TGTGCCACCAGTGATGTGAAGGGGGATGGCTATGGCTACACCTTC. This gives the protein CATSDVKGDGYGYTF.

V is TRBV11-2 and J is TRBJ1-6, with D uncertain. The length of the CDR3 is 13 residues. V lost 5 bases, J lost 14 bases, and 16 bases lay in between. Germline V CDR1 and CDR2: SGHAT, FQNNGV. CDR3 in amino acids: CASSRSGDRALHF. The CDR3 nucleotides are TGTGCCAGCAGCCGGTCCGGGGATAGGGCCCTCCACTTT.

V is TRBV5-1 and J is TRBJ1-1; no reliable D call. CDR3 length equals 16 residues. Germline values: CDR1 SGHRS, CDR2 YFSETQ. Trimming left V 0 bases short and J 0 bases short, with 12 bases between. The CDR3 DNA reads TGCGCCAGCAGCTTGGAAATCGCAGGTCTGAACACTGAAGCTTTCTTT. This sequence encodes CASSLEIAGLNTEAFF.

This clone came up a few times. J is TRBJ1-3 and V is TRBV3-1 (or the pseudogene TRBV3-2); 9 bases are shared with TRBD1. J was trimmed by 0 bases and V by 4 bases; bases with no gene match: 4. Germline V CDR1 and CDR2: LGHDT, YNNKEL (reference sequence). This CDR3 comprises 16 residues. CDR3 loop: CASSRRTGDSGNTIYF. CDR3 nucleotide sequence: TGTGCCAGCAGCCGCCGGACAGGGGACTCTGGAAACACCATATATTTT.

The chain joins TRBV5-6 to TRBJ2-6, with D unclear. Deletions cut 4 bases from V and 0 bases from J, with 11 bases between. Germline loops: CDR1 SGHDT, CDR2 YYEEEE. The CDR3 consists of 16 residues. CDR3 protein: CASSLTVFSGANVLTF. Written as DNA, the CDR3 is TGTGCCAGCAGCCTTACAGTCTTCTCTGGGGCCAACGTCCTGACTTTC.

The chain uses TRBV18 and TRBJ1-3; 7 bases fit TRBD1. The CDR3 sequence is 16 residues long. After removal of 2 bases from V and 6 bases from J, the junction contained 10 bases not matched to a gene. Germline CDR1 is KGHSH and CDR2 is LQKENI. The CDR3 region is CASSPWVGQVENTIYF. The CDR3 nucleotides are TGTGCCAGCTCACCATGGGTTGGACAGGTGGAAAACACCATATATTTT.

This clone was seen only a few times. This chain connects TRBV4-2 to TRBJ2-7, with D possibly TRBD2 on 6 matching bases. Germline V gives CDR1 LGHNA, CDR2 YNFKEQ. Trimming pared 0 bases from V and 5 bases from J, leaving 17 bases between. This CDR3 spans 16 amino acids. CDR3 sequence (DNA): TGTGCCAGCAGCCAAGATCCGGGGGTCCTCGGGAACGAGCAGTACTTC. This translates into CASSQDPGVLGNEQYF.

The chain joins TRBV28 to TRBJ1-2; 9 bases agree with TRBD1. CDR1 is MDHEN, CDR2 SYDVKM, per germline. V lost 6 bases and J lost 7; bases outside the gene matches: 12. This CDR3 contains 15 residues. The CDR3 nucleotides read TGTGCCAGCAGAAGGGACAGGGCTCAGGGGGGTGGCTACACCTTC. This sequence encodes CASRRDRAQGGGYTF.

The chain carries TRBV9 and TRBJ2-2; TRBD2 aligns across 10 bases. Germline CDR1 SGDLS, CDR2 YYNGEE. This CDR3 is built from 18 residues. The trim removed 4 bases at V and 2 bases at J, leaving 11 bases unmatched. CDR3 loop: CASSSRRSGGANTGELFF. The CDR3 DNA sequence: TGTGCCAGCAGCTCCCGAAGGAGCGGGGGGGCCAACACCGGGGAGCTGTTTTTT.

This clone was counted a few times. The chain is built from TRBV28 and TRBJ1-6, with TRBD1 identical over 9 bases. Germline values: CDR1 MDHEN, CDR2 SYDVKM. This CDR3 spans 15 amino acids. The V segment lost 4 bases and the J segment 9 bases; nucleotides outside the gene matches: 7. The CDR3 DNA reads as TGTGCCAGCAGTTCCTCCGGGACAGGGTTTTCACCCCTCCACTTT. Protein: CASSSSGTGFSPLHF. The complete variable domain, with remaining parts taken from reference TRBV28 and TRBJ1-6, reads DVKVTQSSRYLVKRTGEKVFLECVQDMDHENMFWYRQDPGLGLRLIYFSYDVKMKEKGDIPEGYSVSREKKERFSLILESASTNQTSMYLCASSSSGTGFSPLHFGNGTRLTVT.

The CDR3 spells CASSSGGRGGELFF. The CDR3 region has the DNA TGTGCCAGCAGCTCGGGGGGCCGTGGCGGGGAGCTGTTTTTT. The chain uses TRBV13 and TRBJ2-2, with a weak D call TRBD2 (7 bases). This CDR3 is 14 amino acids long. V lost 4 bases to trimming and J lost 7 bases, with 13 bases between them. CDR1 and CDR2 (germline): PRHDT, FYEKMQ (reference sequence).

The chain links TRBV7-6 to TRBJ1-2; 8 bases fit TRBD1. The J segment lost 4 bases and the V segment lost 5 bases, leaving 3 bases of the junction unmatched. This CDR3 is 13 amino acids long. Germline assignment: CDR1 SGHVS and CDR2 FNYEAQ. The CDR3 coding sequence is TGTGCCAGCAGCCCAGGACAGGGCTATGGCTACACCTTC. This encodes CASSPGQGYGYTF. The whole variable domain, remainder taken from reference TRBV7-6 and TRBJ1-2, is GAGVSQSPRYKVTKRGQDVALRCDPISGHVSLYWYRQALGQGPEFLTYFNYEAQQDKSGLPNDRFSAERPEGSISTLTIQRTEQRDSAMYRCASSPGQGYGYTFGSGTRLTVV.

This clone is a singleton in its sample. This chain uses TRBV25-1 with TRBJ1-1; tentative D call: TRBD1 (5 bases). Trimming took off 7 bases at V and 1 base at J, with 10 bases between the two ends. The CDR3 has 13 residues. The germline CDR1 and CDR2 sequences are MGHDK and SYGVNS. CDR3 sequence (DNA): TGTGCCAGCATACGGGGGACGAACACTGAAGCTTTCTTT. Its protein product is CASIRGTNTEAFF.

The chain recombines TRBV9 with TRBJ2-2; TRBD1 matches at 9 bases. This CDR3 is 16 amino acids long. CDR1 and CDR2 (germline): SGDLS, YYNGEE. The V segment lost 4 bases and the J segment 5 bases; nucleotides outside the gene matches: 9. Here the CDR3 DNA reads TGTGCCAGCAGCTCCGGGACAGGGATAGGAACCGGGGAGCTGTTTTTT. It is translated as CASSSGTGIGTGELFF.

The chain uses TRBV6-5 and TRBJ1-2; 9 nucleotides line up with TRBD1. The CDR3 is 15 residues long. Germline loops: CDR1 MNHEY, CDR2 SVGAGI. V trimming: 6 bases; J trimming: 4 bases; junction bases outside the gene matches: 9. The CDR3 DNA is TGTGCCAGCAGGTACACAGGGGGCCGGGGCTATGGCTACACCTTC. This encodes CASRYTGGRGYGYTF.

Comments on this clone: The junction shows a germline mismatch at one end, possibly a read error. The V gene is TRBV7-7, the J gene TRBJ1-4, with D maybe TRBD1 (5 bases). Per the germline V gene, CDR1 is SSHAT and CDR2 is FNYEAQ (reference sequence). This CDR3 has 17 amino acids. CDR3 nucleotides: TGTGCTAGCAGCTTAGCGGAACGACAGTCAACTAATGAAAAACTGTTTTTT. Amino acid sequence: CASSLAERQSTNEKLFF.

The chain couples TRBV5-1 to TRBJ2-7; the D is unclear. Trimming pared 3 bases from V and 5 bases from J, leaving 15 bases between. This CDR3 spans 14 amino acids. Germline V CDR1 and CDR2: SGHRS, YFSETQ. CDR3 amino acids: CASSSESIGDEQYF. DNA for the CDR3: TGCGCCAGCAGCTCGGAGAGCATCGGAGACGAGCAGTACTTC. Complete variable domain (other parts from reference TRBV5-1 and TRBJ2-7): KAGVTQTPRYLIKTRGQQVTLSCSPISGHRSVSWYQQTPGQGLQFLFEYFSETQRNKGNFPGRFSGRQFSNSRSEMNVSTLELGDSALYLCASSSESIGDEQYFGPGTRLTVT.

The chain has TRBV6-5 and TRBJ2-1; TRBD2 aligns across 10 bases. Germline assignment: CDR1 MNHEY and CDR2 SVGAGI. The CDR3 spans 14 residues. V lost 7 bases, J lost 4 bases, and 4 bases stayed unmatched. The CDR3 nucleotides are TGTGCCAGCACGACTAGCGGGCCTTACAATGAGCAGTTCTTC. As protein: CASTTSGPYNEQFF.

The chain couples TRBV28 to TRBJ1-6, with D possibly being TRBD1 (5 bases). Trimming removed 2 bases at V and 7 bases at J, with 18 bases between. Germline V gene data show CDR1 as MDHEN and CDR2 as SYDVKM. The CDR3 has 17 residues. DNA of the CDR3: TGTGCCAGCAGTTTAGACGGGGCGGGGGTCGAGAATTCACCCCTCCACTTT. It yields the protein CASSLDGAGVENSPLHF. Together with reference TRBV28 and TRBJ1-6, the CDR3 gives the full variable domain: DVKVTQSSRYLVKRTGEKVFLECVQDMDHENMFWYRQDPGLGLRLIYFSYDVKMKEKGDIPEGYSVSREKKERFSLILESASTNQTSMYLCASSLDGAGVENSPLHFGNGTRLTVT.

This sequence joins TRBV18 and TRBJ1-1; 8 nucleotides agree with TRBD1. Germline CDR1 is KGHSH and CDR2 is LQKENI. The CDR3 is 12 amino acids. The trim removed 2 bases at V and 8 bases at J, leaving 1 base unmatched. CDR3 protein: CASSPRQGEAFF. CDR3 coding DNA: TGTGCCAGCTCACCAAGACAGGGGGAAGCTTTCTTT.

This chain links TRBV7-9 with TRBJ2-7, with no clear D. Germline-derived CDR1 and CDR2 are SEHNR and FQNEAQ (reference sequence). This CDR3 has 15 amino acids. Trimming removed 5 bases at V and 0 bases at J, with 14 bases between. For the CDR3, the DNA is TGTGCCAGCAGCCCTGAGAGCCCGAGCTCCTACGAGCAGTACTTC. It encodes CASSPESPSSYEQYF.

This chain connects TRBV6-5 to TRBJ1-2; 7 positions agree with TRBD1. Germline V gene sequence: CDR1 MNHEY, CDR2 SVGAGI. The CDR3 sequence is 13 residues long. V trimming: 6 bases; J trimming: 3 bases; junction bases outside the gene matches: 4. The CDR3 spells CASRRQGDYGYTF. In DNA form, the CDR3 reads TGTGCCAGCAGGAGACAGGGAGACTATGGCTACACCTTC.